This record looks at one TCR beta chain sequence and its context. This CDR3 contains 14 residues. Trimming took off 5 bases at V and 5 bases at J, with 16 bases between the two ends. CDR1 is KGHSH and CDR2 is LQKENI in the germline V gene. The data are from a study of cytomegalovirus exposure and HLA in healthy donors. Both 60 Vbeta primers and 13 Jbeta primers went into the PCR. Using immunoSEQ multiplex PCR, the repertoire was profiled, and TCRdb retains in-frame clones only, with some absent. The sample lists about 150,000 clones, 76% occurring once. The chain combines TRBV18 with TRBJ2-7; TRBD1 is a possible D gene (6 bases). Material for sequencing was PBMCs. The receptor was isolated from a male donor in good health and CMV-seronegative. CDR3 DNA: TGTGCCAGCTCATCGACCCCACACAGGGACGAGCAGTACTTC. Residues: CASSSTPHRDEQYF.